The entry below gives a single T cell receptor (beta chain) sequence along with its context. Its antigen remains unidentified. The data originate from a study of post-analysis software for immune sequencing data. The library was made from cDNA and included unique molecular identifiers. TCRdb called the PCR reads again in MiXCR, with one record for every CDR3 protein. The sample has approximately 150,000 distinct CDR3 sequences, around 30% seen once. This CDR3 contains 14 residues. V lost 1 base and J 1 base, leaving 7 bases between the germline ends. Germline assignment: CDR1 SGHVS and CDR2 FNYEAQ. Study conclusions and caveats: Five or six TRBV segments were significantly more frequent in patients than in controls. TRBV5-6, TRBV5-1 and TRBV20-1 were among these segments.

This clonotype was obtained from a girl under 18 with multiple sclerosis. The chain couples TRBV7-6 to TRBJ1-1; TRBD1 is a possible D gene (6 bases). Specimen: blood. CDR3 in DNA: TGTGCCAGCAGCTTAGGGGGGCCGAACACTGAAGCTTTCTTT. This gives the protein CASSLGGPNTEAFF.